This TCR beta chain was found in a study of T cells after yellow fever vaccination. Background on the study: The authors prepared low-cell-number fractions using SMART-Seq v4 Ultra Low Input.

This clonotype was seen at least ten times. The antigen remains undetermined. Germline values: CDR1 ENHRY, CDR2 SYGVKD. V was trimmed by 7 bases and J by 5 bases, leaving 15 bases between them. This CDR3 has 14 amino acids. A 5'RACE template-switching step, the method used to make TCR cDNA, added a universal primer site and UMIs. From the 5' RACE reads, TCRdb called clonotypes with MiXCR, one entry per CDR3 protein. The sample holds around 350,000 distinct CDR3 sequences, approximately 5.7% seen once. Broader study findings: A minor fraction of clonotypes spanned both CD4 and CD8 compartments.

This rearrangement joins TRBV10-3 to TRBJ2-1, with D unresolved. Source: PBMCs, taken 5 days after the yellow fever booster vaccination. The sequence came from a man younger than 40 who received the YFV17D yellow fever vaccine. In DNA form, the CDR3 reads TGTGCCATCACCCCGGACCCAACAAACAATGAGCAGTTCTTC. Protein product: CAITPDPTNNEQFF.